The T cell receptor (beta chain) under discussion was sequenced for a study of patients and donors after allogeneic stem cell transplantation. One entry per CDR3 protein results from TCRdb running MiXCR on the RT-PCR reads. This sample has hundreds of thousands of distinct CDR3 sequences, with approximately 16% found just once. In its sample, this clonotype was seen a few times. Looked up from germline, CDR1 is SGHVS and CDR2 is FNYEAQ. This CDR3 comprises 17 residues. Trimming took off 1 base at V and 8 bases at J, with 22 bases between the two ends. The sequenced sample was blood, either unsorted or a sorted T cell fraction (not recorded which). This sequence was found in a human donor who was either an allogeneic HSCT recipient or a stem cell or donor lymphocyte infusion donor (not recorded which). It is not recorded whose cells these are; they may come from a transplant donor. The gene calls are TRBV7-6 and TRBJ2-3, with D possibly matching TRBD2 (5 bases). The DNA of the CDR3 is TGTGCCAGCAGCTTAGACACCTTACCCTCGGGAAAAGTTACGCAGTATTTT. Translation gives CASSLDTLPSGKVTQYF.